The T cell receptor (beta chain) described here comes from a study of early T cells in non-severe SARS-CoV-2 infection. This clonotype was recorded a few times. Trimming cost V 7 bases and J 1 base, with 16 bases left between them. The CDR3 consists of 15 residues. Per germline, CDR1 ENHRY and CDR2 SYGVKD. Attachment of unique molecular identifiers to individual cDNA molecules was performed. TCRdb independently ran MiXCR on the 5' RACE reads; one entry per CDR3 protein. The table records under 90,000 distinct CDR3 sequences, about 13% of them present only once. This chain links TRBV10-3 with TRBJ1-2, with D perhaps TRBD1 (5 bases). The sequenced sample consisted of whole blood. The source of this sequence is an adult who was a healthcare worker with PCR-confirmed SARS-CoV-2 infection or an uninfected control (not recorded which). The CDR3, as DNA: TGTGCCATCAAGAGCCACAGGAGCTATAACTATGGCTACACCTTC. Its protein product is CAIKSHRSYNYGYTF.